Following are 5 T cell receptor beta chains from one sample sequenced in a study of CD8 T cells in Susac syndrome. RNA totalling about 0.45 to 1 ug underwent reverse transcription with random hexamers. In TCRdb, the immunoSEQ multiplex PCR reads were re-called with MiXCR into one record per CDR3 protein. Among tens of thousands of distinct CDR3 sequences listed, around 94% were seen once. The sample was CD8+ T cells from PBMCs. These receptors all come from a human donor in good health.

The chain links TRBV4-1 to TRBJ1-2, with a tentative D call TRBD1 (6 bases). Germline CDR1 reads MGHRA; CDR2 reads YSYEKL. The V and J ends lost 7 bases and 4 bases respectively, with 19 bases between them. The CDR3 contains 15 residues. The CDR3 sequence: CASTYGGGIGYGYTF. CDR3 coding DNA: TGCGCCAGCACCTATGGGGGGGGCATAGGCTATGGCTACACCTTC.

The genes are TRBV20-1 and TRBJ1-4; D is unresolved. Germline loops: CDR1 DFQATT, CDR2 SNEGSKA (reference sequence). This CDR3 spans 13 amino acids. Trimming took 5 bases from V and 8 from J, leaving 15 bases between them. The CDR3 DNA reads TGCAGTGCTCGAAGCCCCCAGCGGGAAAAACTGTTTTTT. Residues: CSARSPQREKLFF.

The V and J genes are TRBV28 and TRBJ2-3, with TRBD1 as a possible D gene (6 bases). This CDR3 has 15 residues. The V end was cut by 4 bases, the J end by 5 bases, with 16 bases between. Per germline, CDR1 MDHEN and CDR2 SYDVKM. The CDR3 protein is CASSSDSRARDTQYF. Written as DNA, the CDR3 is TGTGCCAGCAGTTCGGACAGTCGAGCAAGAGATACGCAGTATTTT.

The chain has TRBV4-1 and TRBJ2-2; 8 bases map to TRBD2. The CDR3 consists of 14 residues. From germline, CDR1 is MGHRA and CDR2 YSYEKL. V shed 6 bases, J shed 5 bases, and the junction held 5 bases outside the gene matches. The CDR3 spells CASSVLAGTGELFF. For the CDR3, the DNA is TGCGCCAGCAGTGTGTTAGCGGGAACCGGGGAGCTGTTTTTT.

The chain combines TRBV7-6 with TRBJ1-3; unclear D gene. CDR3 size: 13 residues. With 5 bases removed from V and 1 base from J, the gap between germline ends came to 6 bases. Germline-derived CDR1 and CDR2 are SGHVS and FNYEAQ. Here the CDR3 reads CASSPGSGNTIYF. For the CDR3, the DNA is TGTGCCAGCAGCCCGGGATCTGGAAACACCATATATTTT.